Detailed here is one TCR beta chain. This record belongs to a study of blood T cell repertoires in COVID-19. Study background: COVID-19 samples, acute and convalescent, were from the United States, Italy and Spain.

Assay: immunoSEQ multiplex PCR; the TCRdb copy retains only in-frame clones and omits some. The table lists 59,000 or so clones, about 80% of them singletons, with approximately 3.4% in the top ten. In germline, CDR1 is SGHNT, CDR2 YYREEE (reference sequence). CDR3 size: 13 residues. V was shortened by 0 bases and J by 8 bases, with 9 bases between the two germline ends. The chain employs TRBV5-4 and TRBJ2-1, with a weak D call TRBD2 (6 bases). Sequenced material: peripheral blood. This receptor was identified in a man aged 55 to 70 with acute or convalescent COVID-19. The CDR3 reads CASSLVIADEQFF. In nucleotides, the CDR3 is TGTGCCAGCAGCTTGGTCATAGCGGATGAGCAGTTCTTC.